Presented here are 11 T cell receptor beta chains from one specimen sequenced in a study of OX40 agonist ivuxolimab in advanced cancers. Sequencing was performed with immunoSEQ multiplex PCR; in TCRdb, only in-frame clones are kept and a portion is missing. This table holds 45,000 to 60,000 clones, about nine tenths found once. The sample was CD4+ or CD8+ T cells sorted from blood, taken in a trial of the OX40 agonist ivuxolimab. These receptors all stem from an adult with an advanced solid tumor such as melanoma, head and neck, liver or kidney cancer.

This clone has more than one count but fewer than ten. V is TRBV7-3 and J is TRBJ1-2; perhaps TRBD1 as D (5 bases). Between the trimmed V and J ends, which lost 5 bases and 4 bases, there was a span of 17 bases. This CDR3 has 15 amino acids. CDR1 SGHTA and CDR2 FQGTGA come from the germline V gene. The CDR3 region has the DNA TGTGCCAGCAGCCTCAAAGGCGGGACGGGCTATGGCTACACCTTC. It codes for CASSLKGGTGYGYTF.

J is TRBJ2-3 and V is TRBV6-4, with D possibly matching TRBD1 (6 bases). Germline assignment: CDR1 MRHNA and CDR2 SNTAGT. The CDR3 is 13 amino acids. Between the trimmed V and J ends, which lost 8 bases and 6 bases, there was a span of 15 bases. The CDR3 loop is CASAIIRGDTQYF. The CDR3 region has the DNA TGTGCCAGCGCCATCATAAGGGGGGATACGCAGTATTTT.

Only one count was recorded for this clone. V and J are TRBV10-3 and TRBJ1-2; D unresolved. CDR1 is ENHRY, CDR2 SYGVKD, per germline. This CDR3 is built from 12 residues. Trimming pared 7 bases from V and 4 bases from J, leaving 10 bases between. CDR3: CAITSGPYGYTF. CDR3 DNA: TGTGCCATCACCTCCGGGCCCTATGGCTACACCTTC.

The gene calls are TRBV5-4 and TRBJ2-1; D is unresolved. The CDR3 sequence is 14 residues long. Germline V lookup: CDR1 SGHNT, CDR2 YYREEE (reference sequence). V was shortened by 0 bases and J by 7 bases, with 11 bases between the two germline ends. Written as DNA, the CDR3 is TGTGCCAGCAGCTTGGGAGGATTGAGGAATGAGCAGTTCTTC. It encodes CASSLGGLRNEQFF.

By share, this clone ranks as medium-sized. The genes are TRBV5-1 and TRBJ1-4; 9 nucleotides align to TRBD1. Germline loops: CDR1 SGHRS, CDR2 YFSETQ. The CDR3 sequence is 15 residues long. Trimming removed 4 bases from V and 3 bases from J; junction bases left unmatched: 4. The CDR3 region has the DNA TGCGCCAGCAGCCAGGGACAGGGTCCTAATGAAAAACTGTTTTTT. Protein product: CASSQGQGPNEKLFF.

CDR3 residues: CAWSRTGPYEQYF. The CDR3 nucleotides read TGTGCCTGGAGCCGGACAGGCCCTTACGAGCAGTACTTC. The chain uses TRBV30 and TRBJ2-7; 7 nucleotides line up with TRBD1. Germline CDR1 is GTSNPN and CDR2 is SVGIG (reference sequence). This CDR3 region has 13 residues. After removal of 3 bases from V and 4 bases from J, the junction contained 6 bases not matched to a gene.

The chain uses TRBV2 and TRBJ1-5; D may be TRBD1 (6 bases). Germline-derived CDR1 and CDR2 are SNHLY and FYNNEI. The CDR3 has 14 residues. The ends were cut back, 5 bases at V and 1 base at J, with 9 bases in the middle. The CDR3 DNA reads TGTGCCAGCAGTCTGGGGACAAGCAATCAGCCCCAGCATTTT. Protein sequence: CASSLGTSNQPQHF.

The chain employs TRBV10-3 and TRBJ1-5, with 7 bases lining up with TRBD1. The V gene's germline CDR1 is ENHRY and CDR2 SYGVKD. V lost 5 bases to trimming and J lost 1 base; unmatched junction nucleotides: 2. This CDR3 spans 14 amino acids. CDR3 in amino acids: CAISPGQSNQPQHF. The CDR3 nucleotides are TGTGCCATCAGTCCGGGACAGAGCAATCAGCCCCAGCATTTT.

V usage is TRBV18 and J usage is TRBJ1-1, with unresolved D. Trimming took off 0 bases at V and 4 bases at J, with 6 bases between the two ends. The germline gives CDR1 KGHSH, CDR2 LQKENI. The CDR3 sequence is 13 residues long. CDR3 protein: CASSPPTLTEAFF. The DNA for the CDR3 is TGTGCCAGCTCACCACCGACGCTCACTGAAGCTTTCTTT.

This sequence joins TRBV29-1 and TRBJ2-5, with D possibly matching TRBD2 (5 bases). Trimming cost V 4 bases and J 9 bases, with 15 bases left between them. In germline, CDR1 is SQVTM, CDR2 ANQGSEA. The CDR3 consists of 12 residues. The CDR3 is CSVGGEQRAQYF. CDR3 bases: TGCAGCGTTGGGGGAGAGCAAAGGGCCCAGTACTTC.

The genes are TRBV29-1 and TRBJ1-5; D is ambiguous. The CDR3 has 13 amino acids. V gave up 4 bases and J gave up 5 bases, with 12 bases separating them. CDR1 and CDR2 (germline): SQVTM, ANQGSEA. CDR3 nucleotide sequence: TGCAGCGTTGGTCCAGAGTATGATCAGCCCCAGCATTTT. Protein product: CSVGPEYDQPQHF.